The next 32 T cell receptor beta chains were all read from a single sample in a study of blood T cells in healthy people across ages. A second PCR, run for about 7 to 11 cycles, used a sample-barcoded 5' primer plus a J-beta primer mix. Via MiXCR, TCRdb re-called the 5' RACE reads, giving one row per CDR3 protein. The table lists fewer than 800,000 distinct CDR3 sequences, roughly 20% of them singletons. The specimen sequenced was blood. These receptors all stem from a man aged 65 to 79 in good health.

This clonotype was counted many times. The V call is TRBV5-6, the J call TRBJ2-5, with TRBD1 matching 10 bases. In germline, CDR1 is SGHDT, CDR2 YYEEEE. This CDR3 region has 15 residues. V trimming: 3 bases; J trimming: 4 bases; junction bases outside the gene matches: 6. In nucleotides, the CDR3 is TGTGCCAGCAGCTCCGGGACAGGGGTTCGAGAGACCCAGTACTTC. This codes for CASSSGTGVRETQYF.

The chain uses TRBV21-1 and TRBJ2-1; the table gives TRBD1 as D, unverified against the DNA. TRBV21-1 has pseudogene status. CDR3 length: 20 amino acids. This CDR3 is CASSKAGQGARDVSYNEQFF. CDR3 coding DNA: TGTGCCAGCAGCAAAGCGGGGCAGGGGGCACGAGACGTCTCCTACAATGAGCAGTTCTTC.

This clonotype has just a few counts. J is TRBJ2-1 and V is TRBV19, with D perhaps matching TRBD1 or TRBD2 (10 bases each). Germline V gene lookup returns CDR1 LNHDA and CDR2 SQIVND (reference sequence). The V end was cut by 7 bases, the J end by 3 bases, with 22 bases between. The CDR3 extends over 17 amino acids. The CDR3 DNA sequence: TGTGCCAGTACTGGACAGGGGGGACTAGCGAACTACAATGAGCAGTTCTTC. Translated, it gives CASTGQGGLANYNEQFF.

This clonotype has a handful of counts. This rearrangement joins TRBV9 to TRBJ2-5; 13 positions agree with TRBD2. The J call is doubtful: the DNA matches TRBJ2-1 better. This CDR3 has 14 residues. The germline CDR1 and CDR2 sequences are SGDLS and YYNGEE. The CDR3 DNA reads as TGTGCCAGCAGCGGGACTAGCGGGAGCTATGAGCAGTTCTTC. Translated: CASSGTSGSYEQFF.

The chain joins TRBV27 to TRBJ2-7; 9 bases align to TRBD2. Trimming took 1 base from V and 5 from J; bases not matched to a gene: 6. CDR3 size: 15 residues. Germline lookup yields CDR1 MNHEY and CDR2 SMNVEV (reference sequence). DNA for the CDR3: TGTGCCAGCAGTTTATTGGCTAGCGGGATCGACGAGCAGTACTTC. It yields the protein CASSLLASGIDEQYF.

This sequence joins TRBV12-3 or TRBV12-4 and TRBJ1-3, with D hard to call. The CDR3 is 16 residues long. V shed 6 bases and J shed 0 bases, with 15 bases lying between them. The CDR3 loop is CASSLGAASSGNTIYF. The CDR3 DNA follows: TGTGCCAGCAGCCTGGGAGCCGCGAGCTCTGGAAACACCATATATTTT.

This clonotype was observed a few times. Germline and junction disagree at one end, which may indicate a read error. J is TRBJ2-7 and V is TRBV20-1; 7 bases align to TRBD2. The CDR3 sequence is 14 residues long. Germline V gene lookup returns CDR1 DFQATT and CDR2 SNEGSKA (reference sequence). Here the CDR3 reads CSARSPAGTYGQYF. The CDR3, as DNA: TGCAGTGCTAGGTCCCCAGCGGGAACCTACGGGCAGTACTTC.

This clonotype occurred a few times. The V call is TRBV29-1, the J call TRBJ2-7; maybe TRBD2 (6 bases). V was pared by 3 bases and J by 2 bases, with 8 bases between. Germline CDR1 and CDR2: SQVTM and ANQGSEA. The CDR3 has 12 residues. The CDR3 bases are TGCAGCGTTGAGGAGGGTCCCTACGAGCAGTACTTC. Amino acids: CSVEEGPYEQYF.

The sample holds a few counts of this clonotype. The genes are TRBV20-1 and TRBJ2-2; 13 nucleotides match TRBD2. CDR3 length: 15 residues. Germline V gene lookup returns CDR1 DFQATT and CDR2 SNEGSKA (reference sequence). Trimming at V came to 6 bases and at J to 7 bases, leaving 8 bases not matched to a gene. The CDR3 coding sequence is TGCAGTGCCGCTACTAGCGGGAGGGCCGTCGGGGAGCTGTTTTTT. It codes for CSAATSGRAVGELFF.

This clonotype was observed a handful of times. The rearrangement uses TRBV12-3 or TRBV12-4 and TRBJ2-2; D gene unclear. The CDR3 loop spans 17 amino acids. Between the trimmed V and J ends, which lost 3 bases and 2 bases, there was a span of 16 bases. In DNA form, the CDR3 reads TGTGCCAGCAGTTTGGGTGTTTTGGGATTTAACACCGGGGAGCTGTTTTTT. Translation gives CASSLGVLGFNTGELFF.

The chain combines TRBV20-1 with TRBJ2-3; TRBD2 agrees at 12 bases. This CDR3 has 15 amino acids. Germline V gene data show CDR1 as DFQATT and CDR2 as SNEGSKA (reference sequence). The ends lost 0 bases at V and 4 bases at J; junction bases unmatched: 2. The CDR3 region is CSAREASGGADTQYF. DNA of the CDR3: TGCAGTGCTAGAGAAGCTAGCGGGGGGGCAGATACGCAGTATTTT.

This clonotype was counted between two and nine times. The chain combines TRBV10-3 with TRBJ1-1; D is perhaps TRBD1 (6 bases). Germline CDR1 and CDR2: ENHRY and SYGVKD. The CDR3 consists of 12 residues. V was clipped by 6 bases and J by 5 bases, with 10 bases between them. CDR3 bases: TGTGCCATCAGATCAACAGGGACTGAAGCTTTCTTT. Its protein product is CAIRSTGTEAFF.

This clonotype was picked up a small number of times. CDR3 sequence: CSATPGTSGGYNEQFF. The CDR3 DNA reads as TGCAGTGCTACCCCCGGGACTAGCGGGGGTTACAATGAGCAGTTCTTC. This chain connects TRBV20-1 to TRBJ2-1, with TRBD2 matching 14 bases. The CDR3 is 16 amino acids. Per germline, CDR1 DFQATT and CDR2 SNEGSKA (reference sequence). V dropped 4 bases and J dropped 4; count of bases not matched to a gene: 6.

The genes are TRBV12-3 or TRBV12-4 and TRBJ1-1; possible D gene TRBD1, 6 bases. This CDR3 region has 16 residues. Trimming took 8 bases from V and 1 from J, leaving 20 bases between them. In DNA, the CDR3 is TGTGCCAGCGGGGGGCAGGGAGGCTCTTCGAACACTGAAGCTTTCTTT. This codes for CASGGQGGSSNTEAFF.

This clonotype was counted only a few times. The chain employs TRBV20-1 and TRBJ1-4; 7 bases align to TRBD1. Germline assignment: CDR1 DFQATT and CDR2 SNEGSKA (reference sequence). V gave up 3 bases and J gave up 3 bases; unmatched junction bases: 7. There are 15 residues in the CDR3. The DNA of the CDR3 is TGCAGTGCTAGCGATGACAGGGATTCTAATGAAAAACTGTTTTTT. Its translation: CSASDDRDSNEKLFF.

CDR3 sequence reads: CASSSPGGRGYNEQFF. The CDR3 DNA is TGTGCCAGCAGTTCCCCGGGGGGGCGCGGGTACAATGAGCAGTTCTTC. J is TRBJ2-1 and V is TRBV28, with 8 nucleotides matching TRBD2. The length of the CDR3 is 16 residues. Germline values: CDR1 MDHEN, CDR2 SYDVKM. Trimming took 4 bases from V and 4 from J; bases not matched to a gene: 9.

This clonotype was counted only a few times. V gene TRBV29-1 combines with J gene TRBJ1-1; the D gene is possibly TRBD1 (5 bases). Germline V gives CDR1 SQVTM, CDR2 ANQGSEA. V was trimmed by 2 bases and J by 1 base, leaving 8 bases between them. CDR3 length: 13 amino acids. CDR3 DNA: TGCAGCGTTGAAAGGGGCACGAACACTGAAGCTTTCTTT. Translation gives CSVERGTNTEAFF.

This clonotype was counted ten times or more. The CDR3 loop reads CATASESITSGILVMRFF. CDR3 DNA sequence: TGTGCCACCGCCTCCGAATCAATCACTAGCGGGATCCTGGTGATGCGGTTCTTC. The chain has TRBV10-3 and TRBJ2-1; TRBD2 aligns across 10 bases. The CDR3 length is 18 residues. Germline V gene data show CDR1 as ENHRY and CDR2 as SYGVKD. V gave up 10 bases and J gave up 15 bases; unmatched junction bases: 30.

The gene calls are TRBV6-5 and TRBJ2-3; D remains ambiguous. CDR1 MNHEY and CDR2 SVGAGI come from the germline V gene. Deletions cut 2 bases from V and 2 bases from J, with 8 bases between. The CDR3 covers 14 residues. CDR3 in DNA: TGTGCCAGCAGTTACGAGAGGACCACAGATACGCAGTATTTT. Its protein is CASSYERTTDTQYF.

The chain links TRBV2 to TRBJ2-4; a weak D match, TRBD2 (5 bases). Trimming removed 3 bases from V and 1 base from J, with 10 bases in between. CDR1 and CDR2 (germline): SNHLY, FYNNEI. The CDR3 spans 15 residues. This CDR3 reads CASSESGMAKNIQYF. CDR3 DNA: TGTGCCAGCAGTGAGTCCGGGATGGCCAAAAACATTCAGTACTTC. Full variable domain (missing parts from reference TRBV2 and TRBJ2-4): EPEVTQTPSHQVTQMGQEVILRCVPISNHLYFYWYRQILGQKVEFLVSFYNNEISEKSEIFDDQFSVERPDGSNFTLKIRSTKLEDSAMYFCASSESGMAKNIQYFGAGTRLSVL.

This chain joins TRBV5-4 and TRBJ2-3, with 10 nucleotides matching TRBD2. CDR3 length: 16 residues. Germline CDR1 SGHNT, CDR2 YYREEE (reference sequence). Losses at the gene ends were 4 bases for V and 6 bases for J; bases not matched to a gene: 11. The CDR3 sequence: CASSTPRASGSDTQYF. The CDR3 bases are TGTGCCAGCAGCACTCCTAGGGCTAGCGGGAGTGATACGCAGTATTTT.

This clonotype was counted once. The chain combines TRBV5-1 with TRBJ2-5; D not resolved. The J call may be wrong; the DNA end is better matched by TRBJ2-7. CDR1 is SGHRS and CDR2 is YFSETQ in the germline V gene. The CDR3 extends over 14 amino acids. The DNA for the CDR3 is TGCGCCAGCAGCTTGGCCTCAGTCTCCTACGAGCAGTACTTC. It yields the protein CASSLASVSYEQYF.

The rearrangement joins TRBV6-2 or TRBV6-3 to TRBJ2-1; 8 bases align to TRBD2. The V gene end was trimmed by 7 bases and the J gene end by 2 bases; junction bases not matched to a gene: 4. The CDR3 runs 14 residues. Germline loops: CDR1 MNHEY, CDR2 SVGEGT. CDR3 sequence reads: CASKAGVAYNEQFF. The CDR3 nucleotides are TGTGCCAGCAAAGCGGGGGTGGCCTACAATGAGCAGTTCTTC.

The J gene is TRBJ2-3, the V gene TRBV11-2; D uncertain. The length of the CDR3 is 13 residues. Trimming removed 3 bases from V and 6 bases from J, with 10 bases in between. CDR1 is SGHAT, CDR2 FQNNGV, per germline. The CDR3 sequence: CASSLIGVDTQYF. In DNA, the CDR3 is TGTGCCAGCAGCTTGATAGGAGTCGATACGCAGTATTTT.

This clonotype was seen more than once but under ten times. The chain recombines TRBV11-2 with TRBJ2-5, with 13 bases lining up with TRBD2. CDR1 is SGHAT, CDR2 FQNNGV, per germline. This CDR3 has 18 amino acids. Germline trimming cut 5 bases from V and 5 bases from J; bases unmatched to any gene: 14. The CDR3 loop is CASSRTSGSDGSAETQYF. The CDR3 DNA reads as TGTGCCAGCAGCCGGACTAGCGGGAGTGACGGTTCGGCGGAGACCCAGTACTTC. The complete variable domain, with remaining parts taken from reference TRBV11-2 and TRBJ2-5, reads EAGVAQSPRYKIIEKRQSVAFWCNPISGHATLYWYQQILGQGPKLLIQFQNNGVVDDSQLPKDRFSAERLKGVDSTLKIQPAKLEDSAVYLCASSRTSGSDGSAETQYFGPGTRLLVL.

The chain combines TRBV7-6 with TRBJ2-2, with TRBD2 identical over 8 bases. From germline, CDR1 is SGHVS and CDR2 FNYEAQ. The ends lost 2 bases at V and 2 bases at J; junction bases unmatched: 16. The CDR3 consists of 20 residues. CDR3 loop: CASSLWPRTGAGANTGELFF. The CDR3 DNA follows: TGTGCCAGCAGCTTATGGCCCCGAACCGGAGCGGGGGCTAACACCGGGGAGCTGTTTTTT.

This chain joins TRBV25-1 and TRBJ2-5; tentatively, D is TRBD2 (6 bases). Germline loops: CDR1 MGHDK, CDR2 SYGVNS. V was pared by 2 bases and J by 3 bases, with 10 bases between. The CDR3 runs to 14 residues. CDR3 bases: TGTGCCAGCAGTGAAAGCGGAGGGAAAGAGACCCAGTACTTC. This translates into CASSESGGKETQYF. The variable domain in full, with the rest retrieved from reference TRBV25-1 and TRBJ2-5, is EADIYQTPRYLVIGTGKKITLECSQTMGHDKMYWYQQDPGMELHLIHYSYGVNSTEKGDLSSESTVSRIRTEHFPLTLESARPSHTSQYLCASSESGGKETQYFGPGTRLLVL.

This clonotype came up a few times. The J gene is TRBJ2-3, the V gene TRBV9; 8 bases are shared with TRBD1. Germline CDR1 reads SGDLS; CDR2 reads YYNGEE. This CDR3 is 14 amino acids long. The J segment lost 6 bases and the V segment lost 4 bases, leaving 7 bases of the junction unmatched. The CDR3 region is CASSPDRGRDTQYF. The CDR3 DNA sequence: TGTGCCAGCAGCCCCGACAGGGGTCGGGATACGCAGTATTTT.

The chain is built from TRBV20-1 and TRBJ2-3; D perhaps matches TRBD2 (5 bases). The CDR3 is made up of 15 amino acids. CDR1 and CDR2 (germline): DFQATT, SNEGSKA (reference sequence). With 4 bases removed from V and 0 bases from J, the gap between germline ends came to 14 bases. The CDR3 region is CSAKAASLSTDTQYF. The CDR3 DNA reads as TGCAGTGCTAAAGCAGCTAGCCTGAGCACAGATACGCAGTATTTT.

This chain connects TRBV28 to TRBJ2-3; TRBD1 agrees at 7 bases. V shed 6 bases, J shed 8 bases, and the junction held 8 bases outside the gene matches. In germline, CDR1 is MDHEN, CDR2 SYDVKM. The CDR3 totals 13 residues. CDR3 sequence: CASRTGTVVTQYF. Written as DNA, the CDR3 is TGTGCCAGCAGGACAGGGACGGTGGTTACGCAGTATTTT.

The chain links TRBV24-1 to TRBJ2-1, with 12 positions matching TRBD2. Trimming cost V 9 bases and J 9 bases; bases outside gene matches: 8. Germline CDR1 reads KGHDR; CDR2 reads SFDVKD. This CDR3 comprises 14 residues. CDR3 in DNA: TGTGCCACCGGTGGAGCTAGCGGGAGGGTTGAGCAGTTCTTC. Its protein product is CATGGASGRVEQFF.

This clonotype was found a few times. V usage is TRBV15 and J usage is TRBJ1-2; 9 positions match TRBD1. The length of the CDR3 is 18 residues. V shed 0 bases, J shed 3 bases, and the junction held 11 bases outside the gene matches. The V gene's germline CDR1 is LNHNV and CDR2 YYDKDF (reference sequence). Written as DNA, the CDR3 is TGTGCCACCAGCAGAGAAGGGGCCCCGGGACAGGGACACTATGGCTACACCTTC. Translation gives CATSREGAPGQGHYGYTF.